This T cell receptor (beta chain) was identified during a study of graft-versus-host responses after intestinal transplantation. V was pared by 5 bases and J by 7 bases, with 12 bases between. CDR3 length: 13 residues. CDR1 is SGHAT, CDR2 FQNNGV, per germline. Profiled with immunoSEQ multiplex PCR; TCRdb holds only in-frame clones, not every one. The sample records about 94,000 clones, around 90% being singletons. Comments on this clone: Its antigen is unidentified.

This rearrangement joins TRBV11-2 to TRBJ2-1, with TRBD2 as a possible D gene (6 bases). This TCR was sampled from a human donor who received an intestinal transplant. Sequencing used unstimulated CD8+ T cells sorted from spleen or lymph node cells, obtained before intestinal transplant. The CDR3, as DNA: TGTGCCAGCAGCCCCTGGGACTTTAATGAGCAGTTCTTC. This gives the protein CASSPWDFNEQFF.